This TCR beta chain was obtained from a study of cytomegalovirus exposure and HLA in healthy donors. General study results and limits: Fewer N-insertions than the 666-donor mean were reportedly shown by an Asian-associated ancestry cluster in a later analysis.

Remarks on this clone: What it binds is not known.

V was pared by 0 bases and J by 1 base, with 9 bases between. There are 15 residues in the CDR3. CDR1 is MGHRA and CDR2 is YSYEKL in the germline V gene. Primers: 60 Vbeta forward and 13 Jbeta reverse. Assay: immunoSEQ multiplex PCR; the TCRdb copy retains only in-frame clones and omits some. This sample has more than 150,000 clones; 70% to 85% occur once, and the top ten carry approximately 1.2%. The specimen sequenced was PBMCs. The chain is built from TRBV4-1 and TRBJ1-2; a weak D match, TRBD1 (5 bases). The receptor's source is a girl under 10 years old in good health and CMV-seropositive. The CDR3 loop reads CASSQDSGNNYGYTF. The CDR3 DNA reads TGCGCCAGCAGCCAAGATTCAGGGAATAACTATGGCTACACCTTC.